This TCR beta chain derives from a study of blood T cell repertoires in COVID-19. The overall study: The study drew acute and convalescent COVID-19 samples from the United States, Italy and Spain. Sources were T cells, B-cell-depleted T cells, or PBMCs; the material itself was cDNA or gDNA.

Per the original data handling: Amplification of reference gene primers provided the estimated nucleated cell counts. Profiled with immunoSEQ multiplex PCR; TCRdb holds only in-frame clones, not every one. V and J calls and clone size are as listed in that table; D and trimming were resolved from the DNA. Of about 170,000 clones in the sample, around four fifths were seen once. The CDR3 extends over 13 amino acids. With V trimmed by 4 bases and J by 2 bases, 0 bases remained unmatched. Germline lookup yields CDR1 ENHRY and CDR2 SYGVKD. The chain joins TRBV10-3 to TRBJ2-7; 9 bases are a match to TRBD2. The TCR was taken from a man between 65 and 85 years old with acute or convalescent COVID-19. Source material: peripheral blood. The CDR3 loop reads CAISGLAAYEQYF. The CDR3 nucleotides are TGTGCCATCAGTGGACTAGCGGCCTACGAGCAGTACTTC.